These 25 T cell receptor beta chains share one sample of origin, sequenced in a study of shared clonotypes between healthy human individuals. Clones were read by immunoSEQ multiplex PCR, and TCRdb kept only the in-frame ones, dropping some. Altogether about 1 million clones are present, about three quarters being singletons, with the ten largest covering about 1.5%. Sample: memory CD4+ T cells sorted from blood. Specified subset: CD45RA-negative fraction. The receptors shown here come from a man in his late teens or twenties in good health.

V is TRBV11-2 and J is TRBJ1-1; D ambiguous. The CDR3 is 14 amino acids. Germline lookup yields CDR1 SGHAT and CDR2 FQNNGV. The V end was cut by 1 base, the J end by 1 base, with 7 bases between. CDR3 DNA: TGTGCCAGCAGCTTAGTTACTCCGAACACTGAAGCTTTCTTT. This translates into CASSLVTPNTEAFF.

CDR3 DNA: TGTGCCAGCAGCTTTCCCTCCGGGGGGTCACAAGAGACCCAGTACTTC. This codes for CASSFPSGGSQETQYF. The chain employs TRBV5-4 and TRBJ2-5, with TRBD2 identical over 7 bases. This CDR3 has 16 amino acids. J lost 2 bases, V lost 2 bases, and 9 bases had no gene match. The germline CDR1 and CDR2 sequences are SGHNT and YYREEE (reference sequence).

The V and J genes are TRBV7-2 and TRBJ2-7; no clear D. This CDR3 spans 12 amino acids. Germline CDR1 SGHTA, CDR2 FQGNSA. V was trimmed by 2 bases and J by 6 bases, leaving 8 bases between them. CDR3 amino acids: CASSLMGGEQYF. The CDR3 DNA follows: TGTGCCAGCAGCTTAATGGGTGGCGAGCAGTACTTC. The variable domain in full, with the rest retrieved from reference TRBV7-2 and TRBJ2-7, is GAGVSQSPSNKVTEKGKDVELRCDPISGHTALYWYRQSLGQGLEFLIYFQGNSAPDKSGLPSDRFSAERTGGSVSTLTIQRTQQEDSAVYLCASSLMGGEQYFGPGTRLTVT.

The V and J genes are TRBV11-2 and TRBJ1-1, with D possibly being TRBD1 (5 bases). V was cut by 4 bases and J by 3 bases, with 15 bases left in between. Germline V CDR1 and CDR2: SGHAT, FQNNGV. The CDR3 is 15 amino acids. The CDR3 loop reads CASSSGQGRHTEAFF. In nucleotides, the CDR3 is TGTGCCAGCAGCTCAGGTCAGGGCCGGCACACTGAAGCTTTCTTT.

The chain recombines TRBV6-1 with TRBJ2-7; the D gene is possibly TRBD1 (6 bases). CDR1 and CDR2 from the germline V gene are MNHNS and SASEGT. The CDR3 sequence is 13 residues long. Trimming took off 4 bases at V and 9 bases at J, with 16 bases between the two ends. CDR3 nucleotide sequence: TGTGCCAGCAGTGTCGAACAGGGCGTGAGGCAGTACTTC. Protein product: CASSVEQGVRQYF.

The rearrangement uses TRBV27 and TRBJ1-2; D is perhaps TRBD1 (5 bases). V was shortened by 3 bases and J by 4 bases, with 15 bases between the two germline ends. CDR3 length: 15 residues. The germline gives CDR1 MNHEY, CDR2 SMNVEV (reference sequence). The CDR3 here is CASSLSPLGLYGYTF. Written as DNA, the CDR3 is TGTGCCAGCAGTTTGAGTCCCCTGGGGCTCTATGGCTACACCTTC.

The CDR3 sequence: CASKRGGEETQYF. The CDR3 coding sequence is TGCGCCTCAAAACGCGGGGGAGAGGAGACCCAGTACTTC. The J gene is TRBJ2-5, the V gene TRBV5-1; 7 nucleotides match TRBD2. The CDR3 consists of 13 residues. V shed 10 bases and J 5 bases; nucleotides not matched to a gene: 11. Germline loops: CDR1 SGHRS, CDR2 YFSETQ.

The rearrangement links TRBV5-1 to TRBJ1-2; D call uncertain. There are 14 residues in the CDR3. Germline values: CDR1 SGHRS, CDR2 YFSETQ. V was clipped by 1 base and J by 4 bases, with 11 bases between them. CDR3: CASSLQFDGYGYTF. The DNA for the CDR3 is TGCGCCAGCAGCTTGCAATTTGACGGCTATGGCTACACCTTC.

The V and J genes are TRBV27 and TRBJ1-4, with unresolved D. The CDR3 has 17 residues. Germline V CDR1 and CDR2: MNHEY, SMNVEV (reference sequence). Trimming removed 4 bases at V and 0 bases at J, with 15 bases between. The CDR3 loop is CASSSRLMGATNEKLFF. CDR3 nucleotides: TGTGCCAGCAGTTCCCGTTTGATGGGTGCAACTAATGAAAAACTGTTTTTT.

The chain recombines TRBV30 with TRBJ2-2; TRBD1 agrees at 8 bases. This CDR3 contains 13 residues. The germline CDR1 and CDR2 sequences are GTSNPN and SVGIG (reference sequence). V lost 8 bases, J lost 5 bases, and 7 bases stayed unmatched. CDR3: CARDRRGTGELFF. In nucleotides, the CDR3 is TGTGCCCGGGACAGGCGAGGGACCGGGGAGCTGTTTTTT.

The J gene is TRBJ1-5, the V gene TRBV28, with D possibly being TRBD1 (5 bases). Germline values: CDR1 MDHEN, CDR2 SYDVKM. The CDR3 sequence is 12 residues long. V was pared by 6 bases and J by 5 bases, with 8 bases between. The CDR3 sequence is CASRLGDQPQHF. DNA for the CDR3: TGTGCCAGCAGGCTAGGGGATCAGCCCCAGCATTTT.

This clone was counted a few times. The rearrangement joins TRBV2 to TRBJ1-5; D is uncertain. V was trimmed by 6 bases and J by 0 bases, leaving 3 bases between them. CDR1 and CDR2 (germline): SNHLY, FYNNEI. The CDR3 is 12 amino acids. The CDR3 reads CASRDSNQPQHF. CDR3 sequence (DNA): TGTGCCAGCAGGGATAGCAATCAGCCCCAGCATTTT.

The rearrangement links TRBV2 to TRBJ1-1; D may be TRBD1 (5 bases). V lost 4 bases, J lost 5 bases, and 11 bases lay in between. There are 13 residues in the CDR3. Germline V gene data show CDR1 as SNHLY and CDR2 as FYNNEI. DNA for the CDR3: TGTGCCAGCAGTGGCAGGGAGAGGACTGAAGCTTTCTTT. Translating gives CASSGRERTEAFF.

The rearrangement joins TRBV6-1 to TRBJ2-3; tentatively, D is TRBD1 (5 bases). V was clipped by 2 bases and J by 2 bases, with 11 bases between them. The CDR3 is 15 residues long. Germline V gene sequence: CDR1 MNHNS, CDR2 SASEGT. Here the CDR3 DNA reads TGTGCCAGCAGTGAACTCAGGGCGCCCACAGATACGCAGTATTTT. Amino acid sequence: CASSELRAPTDTQYF.

The V and J genes are TRBV11-3 and TRBJ2-1, with 11 bases fitting TRBD2. The CDR3 loop spans 16 amino acids. V was clipped by 2 bases and J by 5 bases; unmatched bases: 5. The germline V gene encodes CDR1 SGHNT and CDR2 YENEEA. The CDR3 sequence is CASSLSSSGRNNEQFF. For the CDR3, the DNA is TGTGCCAGCAGCTTATCGTCTAGCGGGAGGAACAATGAGCAGTTCTTC. The whole variable domain, remainder taken from reference TRBV11-3 and TRBJ2-1, is EAGVVQSPRYKIIEKKQPVAFWCNPISGHNTLYWYLQNLGQGPELLIRYENEEAVDDSQLPKDRFSAERLKGVDSTLKIQPAELGDSAVYLCASSLSSSGRNNEQFFGPGTRLTVL.

The chain employs TRBV30 and TRBJ2-5; TRBD2 matches at 15 bases. CDR1 and CDR2 (germline): GTSNPN, SVGIG (reference sequence). There are 15 residues in the CDR3. Trimming at V came to 4 bases and at J to 4 bases, leaving 4 bases not matched to a gene. CDR3 in DNA: TGTGCCTGGAACTGGGGACTAGCGGGAGGAGAGACCCAGTACTTC. Residues: CAWNWGLAGGETQYF.

This chain links TRBV19 with TRBJ2-7; D perhaps matches TRBD2 (5 bases). Germline CDR1 LNHDA, CDR2 SQIVND (reference sequence). The CDR3 extends over 12 amino acids. V lost 2 bases to trimming and J lost 6 bases, with 8 bases between them. CDR3 bases: TGTGCCAGTAGTATATGGGGAGCCGAGCAGTACTTC. Its protein is CASSIWGAEQYF.

The chain employs TRBV21-1 and TRBJ1-2. TRBV21-1 is shown as a pseudogene. The CDR3 extends over 16 amino acids. CDR3 bases: TGTGCCAGCAGCAAAGAGGCGGGCAGGGACCTTGCAAGCTACACCTTC. Translated, it gives CASSKEAGRDLASYTF.

This rearrangement joins TRBV25-1 to TRBJ2-3, with 10 bases fitting TRBD2. CDR3 length: 16 residues. The ends lost 3 bases at V and 4 bases at J; junction bases unmatched: 7. Germline V gives CDR1 MGHDK, CDR2 SYGVNS. This CDR3 is CASSDRASGSPDTQYF. CDR3 DNA: TGTGCCAGCAGTGACAGGGCTAGCGGGAGTCCAGATACGCAGTATTTT.

V usage is TRBV7-2 and J usage is TRBJ1-5; D perhaps matches TRBD1 (6 bases). The CDR3 loop spans 15 amino acids. CDR1 is SGHTA and CDR2 is FQGNSA in the germline V gene. The V and J ends lost 2 bases and 3 bases respectively, with 11 bases between them. Here the CDR3 DNA reads TGTGCCAGCAGCTTAACTCCGGGACACAATCAGCCCCAGCATTTT. It yields the protein CASSLTPGHNQPQHF.

The chain recombines TRBV27 with TRBJ2-7, with TRBD2 as a possible D gene (6 bases). CDR3 length: 13 residues. Looked up from germline, CDR1 is MNHEY and CDR2 is SMNVEV (reference sequence). V lost 8 bases and J lost 4, with 15 bases in between. The CDR3 region is CASRSGRSYEQYF. CDR3 DNA: TGTGCCAGCCGTTCCGGGAGATCATACGAGCAGTACTTC.

In this sample, this clone turned up a few times. J is TRBJ2-6 and V is TRBV7-6; 10 bases are shared with TRBD1. The germline V gene encodes CDR1 SGHVS and CDR2 FNYEAQ. The CDR3 is 17 amino acids. The ends lost 5 bases at V and 1 base at J; junction bases unmatched: 5. CDR3 DNA sequence: TGTGCCAGCAGCCTACGGACAGGGGGGTCTGGGGCCAACGTCCTGACTTTC. Its translation: CASSLRTGGSGANVLTF.

This chain links TRBV9 with TRBJ2-1; 7 nucleotides match TRBD2. Germline V gene data show CDR1 as SGDLS and CDR2 as YYNGEE. The V gene end was trimmed by 2 bases and the J gene end by 6 bases; junction bases not matched to a gene: 5. This CDR3 has 14 amino acids. The CDR3 DNA reads TGTGCCAGCAGCGTGGCGGGAGCGGGCAATGAGCAGTTCTTC. This gives the protein CASSVAGAGNEQFF.

As regards this clone: This sample includes further DNA sequences coding for the same CDR3. The rearrangement joins TRBV2 to TRBJ1-5; a possible D gene is TRBD1 (6 bases). V lost 1 base and J lost 3, with 7 bases in between. CDR3 length: 14 amino acids. Germline V CDR1 and CDR2: SNHLY, FYNNEI. CDR3 loop: CASSEDRANQPQHF. The CDR3 nucleotides read TGTGCCAGCAGTGAAGACAGGGCCAATCAGCCCCAGCATTTT.

The chain links TRBV5-8 to TRBJ2-6, with D hard to call. V lost 2 bases to trimming and J lost 4 bases, with 13 bases between them. The CDR3 is 16 residues long. Germline CDR1 and CDR2: SGHTS and YDEGEE. The CDR3 DNA is TGTGCCAGCAGCTTCTTTCACTCGACAGGGGCCAACGTCCTGACTTTC. Protein product: CASSFFHSTGANVLTF.